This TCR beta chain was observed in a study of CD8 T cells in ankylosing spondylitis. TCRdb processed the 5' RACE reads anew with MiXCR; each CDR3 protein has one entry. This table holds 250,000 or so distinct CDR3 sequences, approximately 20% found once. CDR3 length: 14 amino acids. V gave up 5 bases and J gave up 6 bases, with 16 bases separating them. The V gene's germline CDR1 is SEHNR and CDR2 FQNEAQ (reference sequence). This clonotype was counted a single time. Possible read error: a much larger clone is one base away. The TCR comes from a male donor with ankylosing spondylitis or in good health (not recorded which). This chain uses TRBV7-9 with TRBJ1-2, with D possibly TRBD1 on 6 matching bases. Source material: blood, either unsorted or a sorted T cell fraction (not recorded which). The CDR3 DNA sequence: TGTGCCAGCAGCCTAGGCAGGGGATGGGATGGCTACACCTTC. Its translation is CASSLGRGWDGYTF.